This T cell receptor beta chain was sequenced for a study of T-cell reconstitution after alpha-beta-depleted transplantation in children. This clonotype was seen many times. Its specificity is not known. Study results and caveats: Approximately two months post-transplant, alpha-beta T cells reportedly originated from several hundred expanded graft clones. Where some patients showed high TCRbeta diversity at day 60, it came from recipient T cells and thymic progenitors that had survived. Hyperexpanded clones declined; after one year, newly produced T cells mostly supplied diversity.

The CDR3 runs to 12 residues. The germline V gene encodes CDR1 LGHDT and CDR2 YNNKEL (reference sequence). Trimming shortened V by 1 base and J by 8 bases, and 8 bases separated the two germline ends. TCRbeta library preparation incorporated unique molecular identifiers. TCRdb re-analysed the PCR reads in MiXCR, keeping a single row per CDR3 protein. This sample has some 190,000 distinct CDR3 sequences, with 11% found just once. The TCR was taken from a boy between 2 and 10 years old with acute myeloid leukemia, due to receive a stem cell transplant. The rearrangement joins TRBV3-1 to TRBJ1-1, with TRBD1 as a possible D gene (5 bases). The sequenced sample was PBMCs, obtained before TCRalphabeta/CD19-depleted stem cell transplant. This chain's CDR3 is CASSQGRQEAFF. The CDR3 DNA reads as TGTGCCAGCAGCCAAGGAAGACAGGAAGCTTTCTTT.